This T cell receptor beta chain derives from a study of T cell responses to AZD1222 COVID-19 vaccine. This CDR3 has 15 amino acids. The V end was cut by 5 bases, the J end by 4 bases, with 17 bases between. The germline V gene encodes CDR1 LGHNA and CDR2 YSLEER. Using immunoSEQ multiplex PCR, the repertoire was profiled, and TCRdb retains in-frame clones only, with some absent. The profile covers about 78,000 clones, with nearly 85% appearing a single time and about 3.1% taken by the ten largest. The sequences come from peripheral blood, collected on day 0 of AZD1222 vaccination. This receptor was identified in an adult in good health. This chain joins TRBV4-3 and TRBJ1-1; tentatively, D is TRBD1 (5 bases). CDR3 DNA sequence: TGCGCCAGCAGCTTAAGCACGGGGGGAGGCACTGAAGCTTTCTTT. Its protein is CASSLSTGGGTEAFF.